This T cell receptor (beta chain) was profiled in a study of CD8+ T cells in alopecia areata. Extracted RNA was reverse transcribed, and the resulting cDNA served as sequencing template. This table comes from immunoSEQ multiplex PCR, and its TCRdb copy is limited to in-frame clones, with some not included. The table includes some 200,000 clones, around 60% detected once. There are 17 residues in the CDR3. The J segment lost 1 base and the V segment lost 0 bases, leaving 4 bases of the junction unmatched. Germline values: CDR1 LGHNA, CDR2 YNFKEQ. The V and J genes are TRBV4-2 and TRBJ2-2; 8 nucleotides match TRBD2. This specimen consisted of CD4+ T cells sorted from blood, obtained at week 0. The receptor comes from a human donor with alopecia areata. CDR3 sequence (DNA): TGTGCCAGCAGCCAAGATGCTCTAGCGGGGAACACCGGGGAGCTGTTTTTT. Translation gives CASSQDALAGNTGELFF.